This T cell receptor (beta chain) was identified in a study of blood T cell repertoires in COVID-19. Study summary: Some COVID-19 samples were acute and others convalescent; all came from the United States, Italy and Spain. The analysed material was cDNA or gDNA that came from T cells, B-cell-depleted T cells, or PBMCs.

In the study's own analysis: Estimated nucleated cell counts came from reference gene primer amplification. Assay used: immunoSEQ multiplex PCR; TCRdb lists only in-frame clones, some missing. The V and J calls and clone size come from that table; D and trimming were worked out from the DNA. The data show 55,000 to 60,000 clones, about 80% seen once. The V gene lost 3 bases and the J gene lost 5 bases, with 5 bases spanning the gap. This CDR3 is built from 12 residues. Germline V lookup: CDR1 SGHAT, CDR2 FQNNGV. Comments on this clone: Different DNA sequences within this sample yield the same CDR3.

V gene TRBV11-2 combines with J gene TRBJ2-1; D not resolved. The sequence derives from a man between 50 and 59 years old with active or convalescent COVID-19. The sample comprised peripheral blood. DNA for the CDR3: TGTGCCAGCAGCTTCACAAACAATGAGCAGTTCTTC. Protein sequence: CASSFTNNEQFF.